This is a list of T cell receptor beta chains from one sample in a study of blood T cell repertoires in COVID-19. Using immunoSEQ multiplex PCR, the repertoire was profiled, and TCRdb retains in-frame clones only, with some absent. The sample contains a few hundred thousand clones, roughly 88% of which appear only once. Sample: PBMCs or T cells enriched from blood (not recorded which). The receptors were gathered from a woman aged 25 to 39 who had recovered from COVID-19. The CDR3 runs from the conserved cysteine through the conserved F or W. The D gene is left open where the match is weak. Where a row states a size, it is once, few, many or the class of an expanded clone; other rows omit it.

TRBV11-2,TRBD2,NA,TRBJ2-3,CASSRSGGASDTQYF,TGTGCCAGCAGCCGTAGCGGGGGGGCTTCAGATACGCAGTATTTT
TRBV4-1,NA,NA,TRBJ1-3,CASSQEAVSRGRNTIYF,TGCGCCAGCAGCCAAGAGGCGGTGAGCAGAGGTAGAAACACCATATATTTT
TRBV5-1,TRBD1,NA,TRBJ2-7,CASSLGPGQGNEQYF,TGCGCCAGCAGCTTAGGGCCGGGACAGGGAAACGAGCAGTACTTC
TRBV27,NA,NA,TRBJ1-4,CASSLREGTEKLFF,TGTGCCAGCAGCCTAAGGGAGGGTACTGAAAAACTGTTTTTT
TRBV6-5,NA,NA,TRBJ2-1,CASSYRHKDEQFF,TGTGCCAGCAGTTACAGACATAAAGATGAGCAGTTCTTC
TRBV6-1,TRBD1,NA,TRBJ1-4,CASSEDRGANEKLFF,TGTGCCAGCAGTGAAGACAGGGGTGCTAATGAAAAACTGTTTTTT
TRBV27,NA,NA,TRBJ1-2,CASSSAGREGYTF,TGTGCCAGTAGTAGTGCCGGGAGGGAAGGCTACACCTTC
TRBV3-1/TRBV3-2,NA,NA,TRBJ2-1,CASSRTIREQFF,TGTGCCAGCAGCAGGACTATCCGTGAGCAGTTCTTC
TRBV7-9,NA,NA,TRBJ1-3,CASSSAHLESGNTIYF,TGTGCCAGCAGCTCCGCGCATCTAGAATCTGGAAACACCATATATTTT
TRBV5-6,NA,once,TRBJ1-1,CASSLVSSRVAFF,TGTGCCAGCAGCTTGGTTAGTTCACGTGTAGCTTTCTTT
TRBV27,TRBD1,NA,TRBJ1-2,CASSLSAGGLYGYTF,TGTGCCAGCAGTTTATCGGCAGGGGGACTCTATGGCTACACCTTC
TRBV6-5,NA,NA,TRBJ1-2,CASTWGRDYGYTF,TGTGCCAGCACCTGGGGCAGGGACTATGGCTACACCTTC
TRBV24-1,TRBD1,NA,TRBJ1-5,CATRHRDRDNQPQHF,TGTGCCACCAGGCACCGGGACAGGGACAATCAGCCCCAGCATTTT
TRBV6-2/TRBV6-3,TRBD1,NA,TRBJ1-5,CASSGTGGLSNQPQHF,TGTGCCAGCAGTGGGACAGGGGGCCTCAGCAATCAGCCCCAGCATTTT
TRBV19,TRBD1,NA,TRBJ2-7,CASSPDRGDYEQYF,TGTGCCAGTAGTCCCGACAGGGGGGACTACGAGCAGTACTTC
TRBV4-2,TRBD2,NA,TRBJ2-2,CASSQDGLAGNTGELFF,TGTGCCAGCAGCCAGGACGGACTAGCGGGAAACACCGGGGAGCTGTTTTTT
TRBV7-9,TRBD1,NA,TRBJ1-6,CASSWDRVRDFSPLHF,TGTGCCAGCAGCTGGGACAGGGTCCGTGATTTTTCACCCCTCCACTTT
TRBV11-2,TRBD1,NA,TRBJ1-5,CASSRGRDQPQHF,TGTGCCAGCAGTAGGGGGCGCGATCAGCCCCAGCATTTT
TRBV3-1/TRBV3-2,TRBD2,NA,TRBJ2-7,CASSRGTSQGDEQYF,TGTGCCAGCAGCCGTGGGACTAGCCAAGGGGACGAGCAGTACTTC
TRBV5-4,NA,once,TRBJ2-2,CASSLRNVPANTGELFF,TGTGCCAGCAGCTTGAGAAATGTACCAGCGAACACCGGGGAGCTGTTTTTT
TRBV29-1,TRBD2,NA,TRBJ2-1,CSAERASGVRNEQFF,TGCAGCGCCGAGAGGGCCAGCGGGGTAAGGAATGAGCAGTTCTTC
TRBV7-8,TRBD2,once,TRBJ2-7,CASSSRAGGPREQYF,TGTGCCAGCAGCTCCCGGGCGGGAGGGCCGAGGGAGCAGTACTTC
TRBV11-2,NA,NA,TRBJ1-3,CASSLDYASGNTIYF,TGTGCCAGCAGCTTAGACTACGCCTCTGGAAACACCATATATTTT
TRBV4-1,NA,NA,TRBJ1-5,CASSRTENQPQHF,TGCGCCAGCAGCCGAACGGAGAATCAGCCCCAGCATTTT
TRBV30,NA,few,TRBJ1-1,CAFNRAHTEAFF,TGTGCCTTCAACAGGGCTCACACTGAAGCTTTCTTT
TRBV19,TRBD2,once,TRBJ2-7,CASSISASGSYEQYF,TGTGCCAGTAGTATTTCGGCTAGCGGTTCCTACGAGCAGTACTTC
TRBV7-8,NA,NA,TRBJ2-3,CASSKRPNLGTDTQYF,TGTGCCAGCAGTAAGCGCCCCAACCTAGGCACAGATACGCAGTATTTT
TRBV7-2,TRBD1,NA,TRBJ1-1,CASSYRGNTEAFF,TGTGCCAGCAGCTACAGGGGAAACACTGAAGCTTTCTTT
TRBV3-1/TRBV3-2,TRBD2,NA,TRBJ2-7,CASSQGTSGRIYEQYF,TGTGCCAGCAGCCAAGGAACTAGCGGGAGGATTTACGAGCAGTACTTC
TRBV7-2,TRBD1,NA,TRBJ1-2,CASSLLGDSSNGYTF,TGTGCCAGCAGCTTACTTGGGGACAGTTCTAATGGCTACACCTTC
TRBV7-9,NA,NA,TRBJ1-2,CASSFPAAAGYTF,TGTGCCAGCAGCTTCCCGGCGGCGGCGGGCTACACCTTC
TRBV5-6,TRBD1,NA,TRBJ1-1,CASSLEPIRGMNTEAFF,TGTGCCAGCAGCTTGGAACCTATCAGGGGGATGAACACTGAAGCTTTCTTT
TRBV30,TRBD2,NA,TRBJ2-5,CAWSALAGKETQYF,TGTGCCTGGAGTGCTCTAGCGGGGAAAGAGACCCAGTACTTC
TRBV27,NA,once,TRBJ2-6,CASSLSAGGANVLTF,TGTGCCAGCAGTTTATCGGCAGGGGGGGCCAACGTCCTGACTTTC
TRBV25-1,NA,once,TRBJ1-1,CASSSEAFF,TGTGCCAGCAGCTCTGAAGCTTTCTTT
TRBV28,TRBD1,NA,TRBJ1-3,CASPTGVGNTIYF,TGTGCCAGCCCCACAGGGGTTGGAAACACCATATATTTT